This is a list of T cell receptor beta chains from one sample in a study of blood T cell repertoires in COVID-19. The method was immunoSEQ multiplex PCR; TCRdb's version includes in-frame clones alone and lacks a portion of them. The table has 90,000 or so clones, roughly 80% seen once. The material sequenced was peripheral blood. The receptors stem from a human donor in a cohort sampled during active COVID-19. Both conserved end residues are part of each CDR3. The D gene is left open where the match is weak. Rows may omit the clone size; those that give it use once, few, many or a size class.

D gene,clone size,CDR3 length,V gene,J gene,CDR3 protein,CDR3 DNA
-,-,11,TRBV3-1/TRBV3-2,TRBJ2-1,CASSHSGEQFF,TGTGCCAGCAGCCATAGCGGTGAGCAGTTCTTC
TRBD2,-,16,TRBV5-4,TRBJ2-1,CASSSGTSLSYNEQFF,TGTGCCAGCAGCTCCGGGACTAGCCTTTCCTACAATGAGCAGTTCTTC
TRBD1,-,15,TRBV9,TRBJ1-3,CASGSTGVGGNTIYF,TGTGCCAGCGGTTCGACAGGGGTTGGTGGAAACACCATATATTTT
TRBD2,few,15,TRBV2,TRBJ2-7,CASSGSGRRTYEQYF,TGTGCCAGCAGTGGGAGCGGGAGGCGGACCTACGAGCAGTACTTC
-,-,13,TRBV9,TRBJ2-7,CASSVGAGNEQYF,TGTGCCAGCAGCGTAGGGGCGGGCAACGAGCAGTACTTC
TRBD1,-,16,TRBV28,TRBJ1-4,CASSIGFRTGQEKLFF,TGTGCCAGCAGCATTGGATTCCGGACAGGGCAGGAAAAACTGTTTTTT
-,-,13,TRBV20-1,TRBJ2-7,CSASPDLAYEQYF,TGCAGTGCTAGTCCGGACTTGGCCTACGAGCAGTACTTC
TRBD1,-,13,TRBV11-2,TRBJ1-1,CASSLARGAEAFF,TGTGCCAGCAGCTTAGCCAGGGGGGCAGAAGCTTTCTTT
-,few,14,TRBV28,TRBJ1-6,CASSLSRGVAPLHF,TGTGCCAGCAGTTTATCCAGGGGAGTCGCACCCCTCCACTTT
TRBD2,few,13,TRBV20-1,TRBJ2-1,CSASRGGWDEQFF,TGCAGTGCTAGTAGGGGAGGGTGGGATGAGCAGTTCTTC
-,-,15,TRBV11-2,TRBJ1-6,CASSFPSSYNSPLHF,TGTGCCAGCAGCTTCCCTAGCTCCTATAATTCACCCCTCCACTTT
TRBD1,few,15,TRBV6-5,TRBJ2-7,CASSYSPGGSYEQYF,TGTGCCAGCAGTTACTCGCCAGGGGGCTCCTACGAGCAGTACTTC
TRBD2,many,15,TRBV24-1,TRBJ2-1,CATSETSGKDNEQFF,TGTGCCACCAGTGAGACTAGCGGGAAGGACAATGAGCAGTTCTTC
-,-,14,TRBV2,TRBJ2-1,CASFRVVSNNEQFF,TGTGCCAGCTTCAGGGTAGTGTCAAACAATGAGCAGTTCTTC
-,-,16,TRBV11-2,TRBJ1-1,CASSFGSGRKDTEAFF,TGTGCCAGCAGCTTCGGTTCTGGGCGTAAAGACACTGAAGCTTTCTTT
TRBD1,-,16,TRBV5-1,TRBJ1-1,CASSYGQGAGYTEAFF,TGCGCCAGCAGTTATGGACAGGGGGCTGGTTATACTGAAGCTTTCTTT
-,-,15,TRBV5-4,TRBJ2-2,CASSQGTVRTGELFF,TGTGCCAGCAGCCAAGGGACTGTGCGCACCGGGGAGCTGTTTTTT
TRBD2,-,16,TRBV7-8,TRBJ2-5,CASSLEGGSFFQDQYF,TGTGCCAGCAGCTTAGAGGGCGGGAGTTTCTTCCAGGACCAGTACTTC
TRBD1,-,10,TRBV29-1,TRBJ1-1,CSVQGAEAFF,TGCAGCGTACAGGGGGCTGAAGCTTTCTTT
-,few,15,TRBV5-8,TRBJ2-3,CASSFGGEGTDTQYF,TGTGCCAGCAGCTTCGGCGGGGAAGGCACAGATACGCAGTATTTT
-,-,14,TRBV11-2,TRBJ1-4,CASSLDHSSGKLFF,TGTGCCAGCAGCTTAGATCACTCTTCGGGGAAACTGTTTTTT
-,-,15,TRBV7-3,TRBJ1-1,CASSPLRGVNTEAFF,TGTGCCAGCAGCCCACTCCGGGGAGTTAACACTGAAGCTTTCTTT
-,-,13,TRBV7-9,TRBJ1-2,CASSSTGNYGYTF,TGTGCCAGCAGCTCGACAGGCAACTATGGCTACACCTTC
TRBD2,-,15,TRBV6-5,TRBJ2-3,CASTGLAGGTDTQYF,TGTGCCAGCACCGGACTAGCGGGAGGAACAGATACGCAGTATTTT
TRBD1,few,16,TRBV19,TRBJ2-3,CASSIPGTGSADTQYF,TGTGCCAGTAGTATACCCGGGACAGGGTCCGCAGATACGCAGTATTTT
TRBD1,-,15,TRBV9,TRBJ1-6,CASSETGDYNSPLHF,TGTGCCAGCAGCGAGACAGGGGATTATAATTCACCCCTCCACTTT
-,-,11,TRBV3-1/TRBV3-2,TRBJ2-7,CASSPLYEQYF,TGTGCCAGCAGCCCCCTCTACGAGCAGTACTTC
-,-,15,TRBV27,TRBJ1-4,CASRVGVLPNEKLFF,TGTGCCAGCAGGGTAGGGGTGCTCCCTAATGAAAAACTGTTTTTT
TRBD1,-,14,TRBV6-6,TRBJ1-2,CASTHRGGDYGYTF,TGTGCCAGCACCCACAGGGGAGGAGACTATGGCTACACCTTC
TRBD1,-,14,TRBV6-5,TRBJ1-2,CASSFADRGFGYTF,TGTGCCAGCAGTTTTGCCGACAGGGGATTTGGCTACACCTTC
TRBD1,-,20,TRBV6-8,TRBJ1-5,CASRMGGPGQGIGDGQPQHF,TGTGCCAGCAGAATGGGGGGTCCGGGACAGGGGATTGGGGATGGTCAGCCCCAGCATTTT
-,-,16,TRBV6-5,TRBJ2-5,CASSYSRDIHPGTQYF,TGTGCCAGCAGTTACTCTCGGGACATACATCCCGGGACCCAGTACTTC
-,-,14,TRBV10-3,TRBJ2-6,CAISGSSGANVLTF,TGTGCCATCAGTGGGAGCTCTGGGGCCAACGTCCTGACTTTC
TRBD2,-,17,TRBV7-2,TRBJ2-7,CASSLEGTSGGLYEQYF,TGTGCCAGCAGCTTAGAGGGGACTAGCGGGGGCCTCTACGAGCAGTACTTC
-,-,13,TRBV2,TRBJ1-5,CASKEGGNQPQHF,TGTGCCAGCAAGGAAGGGGGCAATCAGCCCCAGCATTTT
TRBD1,-,16,TRBV19,TRBJ2-7,CASSIGGQVSSYEQYF,TGTGCCAGTAGTATAGGAGGACAGGTTAGCTCCTACGAGCAGTACTTC
-,-,17,TRBV19,TRBJ2-2,CASRNYGGKFSTGELFF,TGTGCCAGTAGGAACTATGGGGGGAAGTTTAGTACCGGGGAGCTGTTTTTT
-,-,12,TRBV29-1,TRBJ1-4,CSAGTSLEKLFF,TGCAGCGCCGGGACTTCTTTAGAAAAACTGTTTTTT
TRBD2,-,16,TRBV3-1/TRBV3-2,TRBJ2-7,CASSQAGGGAKYEQYF,TGTGCCAGCAGCCAAGCGGGCGGGGGGGCCAAGTACGAGCAGTACTTC
-,-,13,TRBV12-3/TRBV12-4,TRBJ1-5,CASREGSNQPQHF,TGTGCCAGCAGGGAGGGGAGCAATCAGCCCCAGCATTTT
-,-,14,TRBV28,TRBJ1-2,CASSLPGEGYGYTF,TGTGCCAGCAGTTTACCAGGGGAGGGCTATGGCTACACCTTC
-,few,15,TRBV6-1,TRBJ1-1,CASSDPGDGGTEAFF,TGTGCCAGCAGTGACCCAGGGGATGGAGGCACTGAAGCTTTCTTT
-,-,20,TRBV5-8,TRBJ1-5,CASSAEISPGFSTLDQPQHF,TGTGCCAGCAGCGCGGAAATCAGCCCAGGGTTCTCCACGCTTGATCAGCCCCAGCATTTT
TRBD1,-,14,TRBV19,TRBJ1-4,CASSRTGLYEKLFF,TGTGCCAGTAGTCGGACAGGGTTATATGAAAAACTGTTTTTT
TRBD2,-,15,TRBV6-5,TRBJ2-7,CASSQGLAGDREQYF,TGTGCCAGCAGTCAGGGACTAGCGGGAGATCGCGAGCAGTACTTC
-,few,14,TRBV29-1,TRBJ2-2,CSVAGATGTGELFF,TGCAGCGTCGCAGGGGCTACGGGCACCGGGGAGCTGTTTTTT
TRBD1,few,13,TRBV6-4,TRBJ1-2,CASSPGTGLGYTF,TGTGCCAGCAGCCCCGGGACAGGCCTAGGCTACACCTTC